The present T cell receptor beta chain was sequenced within a study of cytomegalovirus exposure and HLA in healthy donors. Healthy donors of bone marrow made up the group. The PCR made use of 60 Vbeta and 13 Jbeta primers. Only in-frame clones appear in the TCRdb table, and some are missing; sequencing was by immunoSEQ multiplex PCR. The table shows some 110,000 clones, with approximately 84% occurring only once. The CDR3 is made up of 15 amino acids. The V gene lost 2 bases and the J gene lost 4 bases, with 12 bases spanning the gap. Germline lookup yields CDR1 KGHSH and CDR2 LQKENI. This TCR derives from a male donor in good health and CMV-seronegative. The sequenced sample consisted of PBMCs. This chain connects TRBV18 to TRBJ1-5; tentatively, D is TRBD1 (5 bases). CDR3 DNA: TGTGCCAGCTCACCAGGGCAGGGCGGAAATCAGCCCCAGCATTTT. It translates to CASSPGQGGNQPQHF.